The next 25 T cell receptor beta chains were all read from a single sample in a study of blood T cell repertoires in COVID-19. This table comes from immunoSEQ multiplex PCR, and its TCRdb copy is limited to in-frame clones, with some not included. Of some 200,000 clones listed, 87% are singletons. Sequences were obtained from peripheral blood. The receptor source for this set is a man aged 18 to 30 with active or convalescent COVID-19.

This clone was seen just once. The gene calls are TRBV10-3 and TRBJ2-1, with D perhaps matching TRBD2 (5 bases). CDR3 size: 14 residues. Germline-derived CDR1 and CDR2 are ENHRY and SYGVKD. V was pared by 2 bases and J by 7 bases, with 12 bases between. This chain's CDR3 is CAISERGEENEQFF. In DNA, the CDR3 is TGTGCCATCAGTGAGCGGGGAGAAGAGAATGAGCAGTTCTTC.

V gene TRBV2 combines with J gene TRBJ2-7, with D perhaps matching TRBD2 (5 bases). CDR1 and CDR2 from the germline V gene are SNHLY and FYNNEI. The V and J ends lost 2 bases and 5 bases respectively, with 13 bases between them. The CDR3 runs 14 residues. The CDR3 loop is CASSELGRRNEQYF. As DNA, the CDR3 is TGTGCCAGCAGTGAACTCGGACGGAGGAACGAGCAGTACTTC. Variable domain in full (rest from reference TRBV2 and TRBJ2-7): EPEVTQTPSHQVTQMGQEVILRCVPISNHLYFYWYRQILGQKVEFLVSFYNNEISEKSEIFDDQFSVERPDGSNFTLKIRSTKLEDSAMYFCASSELGRRNEQYFGPGTRLTVT.

The chain carries TRBV7-2 and TRBJ1-2; the D is unclear. The germline V gene encodes CDR1 SGHTA and CDR2 FQGNSA. There are 13 residues in the CDR3. Trimming took 4 bases from V and 4 from J, leaving 10 bases between them. The DNA of the CDR3 is TGTGCCAGCAGCTCCGTGGGGAGCTATGGCTACACCTTC. Its protein product is CASSSVGSYGYTF.

The rearrangement links TRBV19 to TRBJ2-4, with D tentatively TRBD1 (6 bases). The V and J ends lost 8 bases and 0 bases respectively, with 23 bases between them. CDR1 is LNHDA, CDR2 SQIVND, per germline (reference sequence). The CDR3 runs to 18 residues. CDR3 in DNA: TGTGCCAGTGCCCCTCCGGACAGCCATTATCTAGCCAAAAACATTCAGTACTTC. Protein sequence: CASAPPDSHYLAKNIQYF.

This sequence joins TRBV11-2 and TRBJ1-1; D gene unclear. This CDR3 region has 11 residues. The germline V gene has CDR1 SGHAT and CDR2 FQNNGV. The germline V and J ends were trimmed by 1 base and 8 bases, with 5 bases remaining between them. CDR3 in amino acids: CASSLGAEAFF. Here the CDR3 DNA reads TGTGCCAGCAGCTTAGGGGCCGAAGCTTTCTTT.

The chain combines TRBV11-3 with TRBJ1-1, with a possible D match to TRBD1 (5 bases). This CDR3 has 17 amino acids. Germline CDR1 SGHNT, CDR2 YENEEA. Deletions cut 1 base from V and 0 bases from J, with 15 bases between. CDR3 DNA sequence: TGTGCCAGCAGCTTAGCCCTCCTAGGGGTTGTGAACACTGAAGCTTTCTTT. The encoded protein is CASSLALLGVVNTEAFF.

This clone has only one observation. The rearrangement joins TRBV28 to TRBJ2-7, with D possibly TRBD1 on 5 matching bases. The CDR3 totals 14 residues. Germline CDR1 reads MDHEN; CDR2 reads SYDVKM. V gave up 6 bases and J gave up 2 bases, with 14 bases separating them. CDR3 nucleotides: TGTGCCAGCAGCCCTCAGGGTGTTGCCTACGAGCAGTACTTC. It encodes CASSPQGVAYEQYF.

The rearrangement uses TRBV29-1 and TRBJ1-1, with TRBD1 matching over 10 bases. The V gene's germline CDR1 is SQVTM and CDR2 ANQGSEA. The CDR3 has 12 amino acids. Trimming took 4 bases from V and 10 from J; bases not matched to a gene: 6. Written as DNA, the CDR3 is TGCAGCGTTGTGGACAGGGGGGGAAGAGCTTTCTTT. It codes for CSVVDRGGRAFF.

The gene calls are TRBV7-2 and TRBJ2-3; the D gene is possibly TRBD1 (5 bases). The CDR3 extends over 16 amino acids. Germline CDR1 SGHTA, CDR2 FQGNSA. With 3 bases removed from V and 0 bases from J, the gap between germline ends came to 13 bases. Here the CDR3 reads CASSLQGRLSTDTQYF. DNA for the CDR3: TGTGCCAGCAGCTTGCAGGGTAGATTGAGCACAGATACGCAGTATTTT.

This chain uses TRBV7-9 with TRBJ1-1; 7 bases are shared with TRBD1. The germline V gene encodes CDR1 SEHNR and CDR2 FQNEAQ (reference sequence). V lost 5 bases and J lost 0; bases outside the gene matches: 18. The CDR3 is made up of 19 amino acids. The CDR3 reads CASSRPLTGKGAMNTEAFF. CDR3 nucleotide sequence: TGTGCCAGCAGCCGTCCTCTGACAGGGAAAGGGGCCATGAACACTGAAGCTTTCTTT.

The chain uses TRBV2 and TRBJ1-1, with D possibly TRBD1 on 6 matching bases. CDR1 and CDR2 from the germline V gene are SNHLY and FYNNEI. The CDR3 is 17 residues long. With 10 bases removed from V and 6 bases from J, the gap between germline ends came to 30 bases. DNA of the CDR3: TGTGCCAAAAATCCGATTGCGGGGAGAGGCGGGGGCGCTGAAGCTTTCTTT. Amino acid sequence: CAKNPIAGRGGGAEAFF.

The chain is built from TRBV9 and TRBJ1-2; D is unclear. CDR1 and CDR2 (germline): SGDLS, YYNGEE. CDR3 length equals 12 residues. V was trimmed by 3 bases and J by 2 bases, leaving 5 bases between them. This chain's CDR3 is CASSEQNYGYTF. In nucleotides, the CDR3 is TGTGCCAGCAGCGAACAAAACTATGGCTACACCTTC. The variable domain in full, with the rest retrieved from reference TRBV9 and TRBJ1-2, is DSGVTQTPKHLITATGQRVTLRCSPRSGDLSVYWYQQSLDQGLQFLIQYYNGEERAKGNILERFSAQQFPDLHSELNLSSLELGDSALYFCASSEQNYGYTFGSGTRLTVV.

The chain carries TRBV5-4 and TRBJ2-7, with D perhaps matching TRBD1 (6 bases). The CDR3 runs 13 residues. The V end was cut by 1 base, the J end by 1 base, with 6 bases between. Germline values: CDR1 SGHNT, CDR2 YYREEE (reference sequence). The DNA of the CDR3 is TGTGCCAGCAGCTTGACAGGGTCCTACGAGCAGTACGTC. It translates to CASSLTGSYEQYV.

The chain uses TRBV28 and TRBJ1-2, with D possibly matching TRBD1 (5 bases). The CDR3 loop spans 14 amino acids. Germline assignment: CDR1 MDHEN and CDR2 SYDVKM. Trimming stripped 10 bases from V and 1 base from J, with 16 bases between. The CDR3 sequence: CATFDSLLNYGYTF. The CDR3 DNA reads as TGTGCCACCTTCGACAGCCTCCTTAACTATGGCTACACCTTC.

J is TRBJ1-1 and V is TRBV27; D may be TRBD1 (5 bases). The V end was cut by 4 bases, the J end by 4 bases, with 13 bases between. This CDR3 spans 14 amino acids. Germline values: CDR1 MNHEY, CDR2 SMNVEV (reference sequence). Here the CDR3 reads CASSSHLGATEAFF. The CDR3 DNA sequence: TGTGCCAGCAGTTCACACCTAGGGGCCACTGAAGCTTTCTTT.

This chain joins TRBV2 and TRBJ2-3, with a tentative D call TRBD2 (5 bases). The CDR3 consists of 16 residues. The V end lost 6 bases, the J end lost 4 bases, and 20 bases lay between the germline ends. CDR1 is SNHLY, CDR2 FYNNEI, per germline. The CDR3 reads CASRPIRGRAADTQYF. In nucleotides, the CDR3 is TGTGCCAGCAGGCCCATTAGAGGGAGAGCAGCAGATACGCAGTATTTT.

The chain combines TRBV6-5 with TRBJ2-7; tentative D call: TRBD1 (6 bases). The V and J ends lost 2 bases and 3 bases respectively, with 11 bases between them. The CDR3 is 14 amino acids. From germline, CDR1 is MNHEY and CDR2 SVGAGI. The CDR3 is CASSYRDTGYEQYF. The DNA of the CDR3 is TGTGCCAGCAGTTACCGGGACACCGGCTACGAGCAGTACTTC.

This chain links TRBV2 with TRBJ2-3; TRBD2 aligns across 12 bases. V lost 6 bases and J lost 0; bases outside the gene matches: 4. Germline V CDR1 and CDR2: SNHLY, FYNNEI. CDR3 length: 16 amino acids. The DNA of the CDR3 is TGTGCCAGCAGCACTAGCGGGGGGACTAGCACAGATACGCAGTATTTT. It translates to CASSTSGGTSTDTQYF.

The chain has TRBV4-1 and TRBJ1-6; D call uncertain. The CDR3 loop spans 17 amino acids. Germline lookup yields CDR1 MGHRA and CDR2 YSYEKL. Trimming cost V 0 bases and J 5 bases, with 14 bases left between them. This chain's CDR3 is CASSQEGRMRNNSPLHF. In nucleotides, the CDR3 is TGCGCCAGCAGCCAAGAGGGGAGGATGCGCAATAATTCACCCCTCCACTTT.

The chain links TRBV27 to TRBJ1-6; possible D gene TRBD1, 5 bases. In germline, CDR1 is MNHEY, CDR2 SMNVEV (reference sequence). CDR3 length equals 13 residues. The germline V and J ends were trimmed by 6 bases and 8 bases, with 11 bases remaining between them. This chain's CDR3 is CASREQEYSPLHF. The CDR3 nucleotides are TGTGCCAGCAGAGAACAGGAGTATTCACCCCTCCACTTT.

The rearrangement links TRBV19 to TRBJ1-5, with 9 bases aligning to TRBD1. The CDR3 spans 16 residues. Germline V CDR1 and CDR2: LNHDA, SQIVND (reference sequence). Trimming took 3 bases from V and 0 from J; bases not matched to a gene: 3. CDR3 nucleotides: TGTGCCAGTAGTATTGGACAGGGGATTAGCAATCAGCCCCAGCATTTT. This gives the protein CASSIGQGISNQPQHF.

V usage is TRBV28 and J usage is TRBJ2-1, with unresolved D. The V end was cut by 4 bases, the J end by 10 bases, with 14 bases between. Looked up from germline, CDR1 is MDHEN and CDR2 is SYDVKM. The CDR3 runs to 13 residues. In DNA, the CDR3 is TGTGCCAGCAGTTCCCTTGGGCCTCCCGAGCAGTTCTTC. This gives the protein CASSSLGPPEQFF.

This clone appeared a single time. The chain carries TRBV5-1 and TRBJ2-1; TRBD1 agrees at 8 bases. This CDR3 region has 14 residues. CDR1 SGHRS and CDR2 YFSETQ come from the germline V gene. The V segment lost 7 bases and the J segment 8 bases; nucleotides outside the gene matches: 11. The CDR3 spells CASDQRGQGDEQFF. DNA of the CDR3: TGCGCCAGCGATCAGCGTGGACAGGGCGATGAGCAGTTCTTC. Based on the CDR3 plus reference TRBV5-1 and TRBJ2-1, the full variable domain is KAGVTQTPRYLIKTRGQQVTLSCSPISGHRSVSWYQQTPGQGLQFLFEYFSETQRNKGNFPGRFSGRQFSNSRSEMNVSTLELGDSALYLCASDQRGQGDEQFFGPGTRLTVL.

This clone was detected once. This rearrangement joins TRBV27 to TRBJ2-7; 9 bases align to TRBD1. The CDR3 totals 15 residues. The germline V gene has CDR1 MNHEY and CDR2 SMNVEV (reference sequence). Trimming cost V 5 bases and J 2 bases; bases outside gene matches: 7. CDR3 sequence reads: CASSPGQGITYEQYF. CDR3 nucleotides: TGTGCCAGCAGTCCAGGACAGGGGATAACCTACGAGCAGTACTTC.

This chain connects TRBV10-3 to TRBJ1-5, with D hard to call. This CDR3 is built from 15 residues. Trimming pared 2 bases from V and 0 bases from J, leaving 8 bases between. Germline V gives CDR1 ENHRY, CDR2 SYGVKD. CDR3 nucleotide sequence: TGTGCCATCAGTGAGGGAGTGAATAGCAATCAGCCCCAGCATTTT. This codes for CAISEGVNSNQPQHF.